What follows are 6 T cell receptor beta chains derived from one specimen sequenced in a study of patients and donors after allogeneic stem cell transplantation. TCRdb reprocessed the RT-PCR reads with MiXCR, giving one entry per CDR3 protein. Of tens of thousands of distinct CDR3 sequences listed, under 50% are singletons. Sequencing used blood, either unsorted or a sorted T cell fraction (not recorded which). These receptors all stem from a human donor who was either an allogeneic HSCT recipient or a stem cell or donor lymphocyte infusion donor (not recorded which). It is not recorded whose cells these are; they may come from a transplant donor.

This chain connects TRBV13 to TRBJ2-5; D is ambiguous. Between the trimmed V and J ends, which lost 4 bases and 4 bases, there was a span of 10 bases. The CDR3 consists of 13 residues. The germline gives CDR1 PRHDT, CDR2 FYEKMQ (reference sequence). The CDR3 sequence is CASSSERGETQYF. The CDR3 region has the DNA TGTGCCAGCAGCTCAGAAAGAGGAGAGACCCAGTACTTC. The complete variable domain, with remaining parts taken from reference TRBV13 and TRBJ2-5, reads AAGVIQSPRHLIKEKRETATLKCYPIPRHDTVYWYQQGPGQDPQFLISFYEKMQSDKGSIPDRFSAQQFSDYHSELNMSSLELGDSALYFCASSSERGETQYFGPGTRLLVL.

This clonotype was detected only once. The chain employs TRBV18 and TRBJ1-2, with 7 bases identical to TRBD1. After removal of 3 bases from V and 2 bases from J, the junction contained 3 bases not matched to a gene. Germline V gene data show CDR1 as KGHSH and CDR2 as LQKENI. The CDR3 consists of 14 residues. The CDR3 spells CASSPRQGNYGYTF. DNA of the CDR3: TGTGCCAGCTCACCCAGACAGGGCAACTATGGCTACACCTTC.

This clonotype was counted between two and nine times. The gene calls are TRBV9 and TRBJ1-2; weak D call: TRBD1 (6 bases). The CDR3 is made up of 15 amino acids. CDR1 and CDR2 (germline): SGDLS, YYNGEE. Trimming removed 4 bases at V and 5 bases at J, with 18 bases between. As DNA, the CDR3 is TGTGCCAGCAGCCCTCAGCCGGGGGCGCAGTATGGCTACACCTTC. Translated, it gives CASSPQPGAQYGYTF.

The rearrangement uses TRBV18 and TRBJ1-2; the match to TRBD1 covers 8 bases. Germline loops: CDR1 KGHSH, CDR2 LQKENI. Trimming cost V 1 base and J 1 base; bases outside gene matches: 14. CDR3 length equals 19 residues. The CDR3 DNA follows: TGTGCCAGCTCACCACTGGGTCCGGGACAGGTGACTCTTAACTATGGCTACACCTTC. The encoded protein is CASSPLGPGQVTLNYGYTF. The entire variable domain, with the rest obtained from reference TRBV18 and TRBJ1-2, is as follows: NAGVMQNPRHLVRRRGQEARLRCSPMKGHSHVYWYRQLPEEGLKFMVYLQKENIIDESGMPKERFSAEFPKEGPSILRIQQVVRGDSAAYFCASSPLGPGQVTLNYGYTFGSGTRLTVV.

The chain couples TRBV6-1 to TRBJ1-6; TRBD1 might be the D (6 bases). The V gene's germline CDR1 is MNHNS and CDR2 SASEGT. V lost 3 bases and J lost 9, with 21 bases in between. This CDR3 contains 17 residues. CDR3 sequence (DNA): TGTGCCAGCAGTGACGACGTGTTTCAGGGGATCGGTTCACCCCTCCACTTT. It codes for CASSDDVFQGIGSPLHF.

This chain links TRBV7-2 with TRBJ2-1; D is ambiguous. Germline V lookup: CDR1 SGHTA, CDR2 FQGNSA. V gave up 2 bases and J gave up 9 bases, with 11 bases separating them. The CDR3 has 13 amino acids. The CDR3 spells CASSLLVAGEQFF. The CDR3 DNA is TGTGCCAGCAGCTTACTCGTAGCCGGTGAGCAGTTCTTC.